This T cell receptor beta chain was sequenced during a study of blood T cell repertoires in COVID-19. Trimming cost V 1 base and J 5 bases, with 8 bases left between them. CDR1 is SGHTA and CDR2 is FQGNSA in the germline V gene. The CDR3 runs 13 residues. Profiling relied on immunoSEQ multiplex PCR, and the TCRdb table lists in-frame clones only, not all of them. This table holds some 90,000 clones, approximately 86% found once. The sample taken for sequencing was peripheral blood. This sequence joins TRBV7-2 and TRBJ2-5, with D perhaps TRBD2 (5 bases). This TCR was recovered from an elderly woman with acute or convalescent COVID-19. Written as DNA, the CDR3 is TGTGCCAGCAGCTTAGATCGAGGGGAGACCCAGTACTTC. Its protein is CASSLDRGETQYF.